This T cell receptor beta chain was retrieved from a study of cytomegalovirus exposure and HLA in healthy donors. The study's findings and limits: No immune exposure information besides CMV serostatus was available. Association of a missense DCLRE1C variant with TCR beta V- and J-gene trimming was reported in a later analysis.

The CDR3 has 15 residues. The V and J ends lost 4 bases and 0 bases, in that order; junction bases with no gene match: 6. Germline V CDR1 and CDR2: SGHTA, FQGNSA. Comment on this clone: Antigen specificity is unknown.

The PCR made use of 60 Vbeta and 13 Jbeta primers. Some clones are missing from TCRdb's copy, which holds only in-frame ones; the method was immunoSEQ multiplex PCR. This sample has around 200,000 clones, with roughly 79% found just once. Sequencing was carried out using PBMCs. The chain joins TRBV7-2 to TRBJ2-7, with 7 bases matching TRBD1. This sequence was found in a woman aged 18-29 years in good health and CMV-seronegative. The CDR3 loop is CASSSRDRASYEQYF. In DNA, the CDR3 is TGTGCCAGCAGCTCCCGGGACAGAGCCTCCTACGAGCAGTACTTC.